The source of this T cell receptor (beta chain) is a study of CD8 T cells in Susac syndrome (dated by TCRdb to the late 2010s). Describing the broader study: Of the Susac syndrome patients who were sequenced, roughly six had clinically active disease and roughly 8 were in clinical remission. At the time of blood withdrawal, Susac syndrome patients were either therapy-naive, taking corticosteroids (with some also receiving IVIg), or on IVIg alone. The study used repertoire sequencing to test whether antigen drove CD8+ T cell activation and differentiation in Susac syndrome.

The V and J ends are trimmed by 2 bases and 0 bases, leaving 17 bases between them. According to the germline V gene, CDR1 reads MNHEY and CDR2 reads SVGAGI. Reading from cysteine to phenylalanine, the CDR3 counts 19 amino acids. This entry keeps only the CDR3 DNA: 57 bases, framed from base 1. Here is what the overall study found, with its caveats: The number of individuals in the TCR sequencing and HLA analysis was acknowledged as relatively small. The CD4+ T cell repertoire of patients with Susac syndrome showed no detectable clonal expansion.

High-throughput TCR beta sequencing profiled peripheral blood CD8+ and CD4+ T cells from healthy donors, Susac syndrome patients and multiple sclerosis patients. Recently defined diagnostic criteria for definite or probable disease were met by the Susac syndrome patients. CD8+ TEMRA cells were enriched by FACS, while bulk CD8+ and CD4+ T cells were purified by magnetic negative isolation. Blood was collected in EDTA tubes and processed within 24 hours, with PBMCs isolated through density gradient centrifugation. PBMCs intended for TCR sequencing were frozen in liquid nitrogen and were later thawed in a 37 degrees C water bath. The sorted or isolated CD4+, CD8+ and CD8+ TEMRA cells reached a purity of at least 90%. Regarding this clonotype: Its antigen specificity is not known. No much larger clone is present one base from it, and per-base qualities are unavailable.

RNA was extracted using the RNeasy kit, and roughly 0.5 to 1 microgram was reverse transcribed with random hexamers. The immunoSEQ multiplex PCR assay, covering 54 Vbeta and 13 Jbeta segments, was used to amplify TCR beta CDR3 regions. To correct PCR amplification bias, a synthetic template baseline was used for both primer optimization and computational correction. In the authors' own workflow: Reads were annotated to V, D and J genes according to IMGT and were analyzed with immunoSEQ Analyzer, with only productive sequences retained. Clonality was computed as one minus Shannon entropy normalized by log2 of the number of productive unique sequences. For each patient and control, public and private clones were evaluated among the 100 most prevalent clones. Clones were defined as Susac-specific if absent from the healthy and MS cohorts, from around 1,000 published viral clones and from other ImmuneACCESS disease sequences. TCRdb reprocessing: public reads trimmed at Q25 with fastp, clones called with MiXCR, in-frame beta chains kept. Rows merge per CDR3 protein into single entries with the most common DNA and genes. Here the V and J calls rest on TCRdb's processing, not on the authors' analysis. The sample records approximately 150,000 distinct CDR3 sequences, 90% to 96% of which are singletons. The ten largest clones capture 0.084% of the sample.

The sequence derives from a human donor with Susac syndrome. What was sequenced was CD4+ T cells from PBMCs. The chain was built from TRBV6-5 and TRBJ2-6, with the D gene uncertain. CDR3 region: CASSYPPSRLSSGANVLTF. The sequence in DNA is TGTGCCAGCAGTTACCCACCCTCGCGGCTGAGCTCTGGGGCCAACGTCCTGACTTTC.